The 20 T cell receptor beta chains below all came from one sample that was sequenced in a study of blood T cells in healthy people across ages. A second about 7 to 11 cycle PCR used barcoded and J-beta primers. In TCRdb, the 5' RACE reads were re-called with MiXCR into one record per CDR3 protein. The data show 1.4 million or so distinct CDR3 sequences, about 42% seen once. Specimen: blood. Receptor source: a young woman in good health.

This rearrangement joins TRBV7-2 to TRBJ2-3; TRBD2 aligns across 8 bases. V dropped 4 bases and J dropped 3; count of bases not matched to a gene: 12. The CDR3 totals 17 residues. The germline V gene encodes CDR1 SGHTA and CDR2 FQGNSA. CDR3 region: CASSSRGGGLWTDTQYF. DNA for the CDR3: TGTGCCAGCAGCTCTAGAGGCGGGGGGCTGTGGACAGATACGCAGTATTTT.

The table lists this clonotype with a few counts. The chain is built from TRBV4-3 and TRBJ1-2; D gene uncertain. The germline V gene encodes CDR1 LGHNA and CDR2 YSLEER. V lost 0 bases, J lost 8 bases, and 7 bases lay in between. The CDR3 runs to 12 residues. This chain's CDR3 is CASSQEDGGYTF. CDR3 in DNA: TGCGCCAGCAGCCAAGAGGATGGGGGCTACACCTTC.

In its sample, this clonotype was seen a few times. The CDR3 loop is CASSLAPSVNEQFF. In DNA form, the CDR3 reads TGTGCCAGCAGCTTAGCCCCTAGCGTGAATGAGCAGTTCTTC. V and J are TRBV7-9 and TRBJ2-1; D possibly corresponds to TRBD2 (6 bases). Trimming shortened V by 0 bases and J by 7 bases, and 10 bases separated the two germline ends. Germline-derived CDR1 and CDR2 are SEHNR and FQNEAQ (reference sequence). There are 14 residues in the CDR3.

CDR3 residues: CASSYHGTSSTDTQYF. In DNA form, the CDR3 reads TGTGCCAGCAGCTACCACGGGACTAGTAGCACAGATACGCAGTATTTT. The rearrangement uses TRBV6-5 and TRBJ2-3, with 8 bases that match TRBD2. CDR1 MNHEY and CDR2 SVGAGI come from the germline V gene. The CDR3 length is 16 residues. The V and J ends lost 6 bases and 0 bases, in that order; junction bases with no gene match: 8.

The chain couples TRBV4-3 to TRBJ2-5; 7 nucleotides align to TRBD1. With V trimmed by 4 bases and J by 1 base, 6 bases remained unmatched. Per germline, CDR1 LGHNA and CDR2 YSLEER. There are 15 residues in the CDR3. The CDR3 coding sequence is TGCGCCAGCAGCCCTGACAGGGCGCTCCAAGAGACCCAGTACTTC. This translates into CASSPDRALQETQYF.

This sequence joins TRBV27 and TRBJ2-5; D could derive from TRBD1 or TRBD2 (5 bases each). V gave up 1 base and J gave up 5 bases, with 14 bases separating them. The CDR3 contains 15 residues. Germline V gives CDR1 MNHEY, CDR2 SMNVEV (reference sequence). As DNA, the CDR3 is TGTGCCAGCAGTTTATACGGGACGGTGGGGGAGACCCAGTACTTC. As protein: CASSLYGTVGETQYF.

The chain combines TRBV6-1 with TRBJ2-3; possible D gene TRBD1, 5 bases. The CDR3 has 15 residues. Per the germline V gene, CDR1 is MNHNS and CDR2 is SASEGT. Trimming removed 7 bases from V and 4 bases from J, with 18 bases in between. For the CDR3, the DNA is TGTGCCAGCATCCGGACCCCTCAGGGTTCAGATACGCAGTATTTT. It is translated as CASIRTPQGSDTQYF.

V and J are TRBV4-3 and TRBJ1-2; D is perhaps TRBD1 (5 bases). With 0 bases removed from V and 1 base from J, the gap between germline ends came to 9 bases. The CDR3 contains 15 residues. CDR1 is LGHNA and CDR2 is YSLEER in the germline V gene. The DNA for the CDR3 is TGCGCCAGCAGCCAAGACAGGACACTTAACTATGGCTACACCTTC. It specifies CASSQDRTLNYGYTF.

The chain employs TRBV7-2 and TRBJ2-2, with a weak D call TRBD2 (6 bases). Germline V gene sequence: CDR1 SGHTA, CDR2 FQGNSA. The CDR3 totals 17 residues. Trimming cost V 0 bases and J 3 bases, with 14 bases left between them. Here the CDR3 reads CASSLAVAVKYTGELFF. The CDR3 DNA reads as TGTGCCAGCAGCTTAGCGGTAGCGGTGAAATACACCGGGGAGCTGTTTTTT.

This clonotype was detected a few times. One end of the junction varies from germline; a read error may be responsible. In DNA, the CDR3 is TGTGCCAGCAGCCCCAGGACAGGGGGTGCTTATGGCTACACCTTC. Protein sequence: CASSPRTGGAYGYTF. The chain combines TRBV4-1 with TRBJ1-2, with 10 bases lining up with TRBD1. Per germline, CDR1 MGHRA and CDR2 YSYEKL. CDR3 length: 15 amino acids.

V usage is TRBV28 and J usage is TRBJ2-7; D unclear. CDR1 MDHEN and CDR2 SYDVKM come from the germline V gene. V lost 7 bases to trimming and J lost 3 bases, with 13 bases between them. The CDR3 covers 13 residues. CDR3 sequence: CASTTVTDYEQYF. DNA for the CDR3: TGTGCCAGCACCACAGTTACGGACTACGAGCAGTACTTC.

V usage is TRBV4-3 and J usage is TRBJ2-1; TRBD2 might be the D (5 bases). The J call may be incorrect, as the DNA end agrees better with TRBJ2-7. The CDR3 spans 15 residues. Germline lookup yields CDR1 LGHNA and CDR2 YSLEER. CDR3 sequence reads: CASSVSDTSYNEQYF. CDR3 nucleotides: TGCGCCAGCAGCGTTAGCGATACGTCCTACAATGAGCAGTACTTC.

The J gene is TRBJ2-3, the V gene TRBV15; the match to TRBD2 covers 7 bases. After removal of 6 bases from V and 2 bases from J, the junction contained 2 bases not matched to a gene. CDR1 is LNHNV and CDR2 is YYDKDF in the germline V gene (reference sequence). The CDR3 is 13 amino acids. CDR3 sequence: CATRSGVTDTQYF. The CDR3 nucleotides are TGTGCCACCAGGAGCGGGGTCACAGATACGCAGTATTTT.

This chain uses TRBV12-5 with TRBJ1-3; no definite D call. CDR1 is LGHNT and CDR2 is FRNRAP in the germline V gene. The CDR3 spans 18 residues. V dropped 2 bases and J dropped 0 bases, with 17 bases sitting between them. Here the CDR3 DNA reads TGTGCTAGTGGTTTGACCCCTCCGGGAGTAGTCTCTGGAAACACCATATATTTT. Its translation is CASGLTPPGVVSGNTIYF.

The CDR3 coding sequence is TGTGCCAGCAGGCCAGGGGCTCAAGCCCTCCACTTT. This gives the protein CASRPGAQALHF. The V gene is TRBV27, the J gene TRBJ1-6, with D possibly matching TRBD1 (6 bases). The germline V gene encodes CDR1 MNHEY and CDR2 SMNVEV (reference sequence). This CDR3 contains 12 residues. Trimming pared 6 bases from V and 14 bases from J, leaving 14 bases between.

As regards this clonotype: Compared with germline, one end of the junction differs, possibly owing to a read error. This rearrangement joins TRBV7-9 to TRBJ2-1; 7 nucleotides align to TRBD1. The germline gives CDR1 SEHNR, CDR2 FQNEAQ (reference sequence). The CDR3 has 15 residues. This CDR3 reads CASSFGQGDFNERFF. The CDR3 bases are TGTGCCAGCAGCTTTGGTCAGGGGGATTTCAATGAGCGGTTCTTC.

Concerning this clonotype: A single base separates this from a much larger clone, so it may be a read error. V usage is TRBV12-3 or TRBV12-4 and J usage is TRBJ1-2; the match to TRBD1 covers 8 bases. V shed 5 bases, J shed 4 bases, and the junction held 3 bases outside the gene matches. The CDR3 spans 13 residues. DNA for the CDR3: TGTGCCAGCAGTATCACAGGGGGCTATGGCTACACCTTC. Amino acids: CASSITGGYGYTF.

This clonotype was detected a few times. The genes are TRBV4-1 and TRBJ1-6, with D unclear. Germline CDR1 reads MGHRA; CDR2 reads YSYEKL. V was shortened by 1 base and J by 6 bases, with 4 bases between the two germline ends. The CDR3 covers 13 residues. The CDR3 region has the DNA TGCGCCAGCAGCCAAGTCGCTAATTCACCCCTCCACTTT. Residues: CASSQVANSPLHF.

This clonotype has a handful of counts. Germline is not matched at one junction end, which may reflect a read error. V is TRBV3-1 and J is TRBJ1-2; D may be TRBD1 (5 bases). CDR3 size: 13 residues. CDR1 is LGHDT, CDR2 YNNKEL, per germline (reference sequence). CDR3 coding DNA: TGTGCCAGCAGCCAAAGGGGTAACTATGGCTACGCCTTC. Translating gives CASSQRGNYGYAF.

This clonotype was seen only a few times. The gene calls are TRBV13 and TRBJ2-1; maybe TRBD2 (6 bases). The CDR3 runs to 14 residues. Per germline, CDR1 PRHDT and CDR2 FYEKMQ (reference sequence). V shed 3 bases and J shed 7 bases, with 13 bases lying between them. The CDR3 coding sequence is TGTGCCAGCAGCTTGGGACTGCAGCCTAATGAGCAGTTCTTC. Translation gives CASSLGLQPNEQFF.